This T cell receptor beta chain was observed in a study of blood T cell repertoires in COVID-19. Turning to the study itself: PBMCs, B-cell-depleted T cells, or T cells provided the cDNA or gDNA that made up the material.

Authors' analysis steps: It was from reference gene primer amplification that nucleated cell counts were estimated. Produced via immunoSEQ multiplex PCR; TCRdb's table is partial and in-frame only. V and J calls and clone size follow that table, whereas D and trimming were derived from the DNA. The data hold about 220,000 clones, with about 79% observed a single time. Living in 24 US areas, the participants were between about 18 and 95 years of age. CDR1 SGHNT and CDR2 YYREEE come from the germline V gene (reference sequence). Germline trimming cut 3 bases from V and 10 bases from J; bases unmatched to any gene: 21. The CDR3 is 19 amino acids.

Specimen: PBMCs or T cells enriched from blood (not recorded which). This clonotype was sampled from a woman in her thirties or forties with acute COVID-19. V and J are TRBV5-4 and TRBJ1-6; 8 positions agree with TRBD1. The CDR3 DNA reads as TGTGCCAGCAGCTCAAACCCCGGACAGGGAGGGCATAGTGGATCACCCCTCCACTTT. Translated: CASSSNPGQGGHSGSPLHF.